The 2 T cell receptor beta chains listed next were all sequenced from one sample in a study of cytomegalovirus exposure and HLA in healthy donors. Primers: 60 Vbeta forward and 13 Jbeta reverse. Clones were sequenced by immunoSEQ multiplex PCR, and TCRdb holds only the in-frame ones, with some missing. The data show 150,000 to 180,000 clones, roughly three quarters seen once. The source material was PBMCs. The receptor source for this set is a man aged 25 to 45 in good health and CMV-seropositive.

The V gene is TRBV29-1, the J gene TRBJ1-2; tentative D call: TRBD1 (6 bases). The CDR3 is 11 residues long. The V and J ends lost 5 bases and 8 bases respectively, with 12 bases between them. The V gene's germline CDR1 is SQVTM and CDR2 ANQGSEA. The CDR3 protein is CSVNGGGGYTF. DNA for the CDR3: TGCAGCGTTAATGGGGGGGGCGGCTACACCTTC.

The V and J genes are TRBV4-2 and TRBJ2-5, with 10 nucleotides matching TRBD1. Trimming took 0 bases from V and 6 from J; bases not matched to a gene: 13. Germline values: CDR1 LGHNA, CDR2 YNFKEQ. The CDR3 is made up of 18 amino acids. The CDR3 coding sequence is TGTGCCAGCAGCCAAGATTCGACAGGGGGCCCCCTGCCGAAGACCCAGTACTTC. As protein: CASSQDSTGGPLPKTQYF.